These T cell receptor beta chains were read from a single sample in a study of T cell repertoires in ileal Crohn's disease. Only in-frame clones appear in the TCRdb table, and some are missing; sequencing was by immunoSEQ multiplex PCR. The data hold fewer than 7,500 clones, with around 72% observed a single time. Sample: ileal tissue. These receptors were taken from an adult with Crohn's disease. Each CDR3 is given with its conserved first and last residue. A D gene is named only where the DNA matches it firmly. Expanded clones are given a class, and other clones once, few, many or no size at all.

TRBJ1-5 TRBV28 NA NA CASSLTNPAQPQHF TGTGCCAGCAGTCTTACCAACCCGGCACAGCCCCAGCATTTT
TRBJ2-7 TRBV6-6 NA NA CASLLGYEQYF TGTGCCAGCCTCCTTGGATACGAGCAGTACTTC
TRBJ2-7 TRBV11-3 NA once CASSYRQGPAYEQYF TGTGCCAGCAGCTACCGGCAGGGACCGGCCTACGAGCAGTACTTC
TRBJ2-5 TRBV5-6 NA NA CASSLSQGKQETQYF TGTGCCAGCAGCTTAAGCCAGGGGAAACAAGAGACCCAGTACTTC
TRBJ1-5 TRBV19 NA few CASSIDRARATNQPQHF TGTGCCAGTAGTATAGATCGAGCCAGGGCTACTAATCAGCCCCAGCATTTT
TRBJ2-3 TRBV28 NA NA CASSFGQGGEGISDTQYF TGTGCCAGCAGTTTTGGACAGGGTGGGGAGGGTATATCAGATACGCAGTATTTT
TRBJ2-2 TRBV18 NA few CASSLQPANTGELFF TGTGCCAGCTCGCTACAGCCCGCGAACACCGGGGAGCTGTTTTTT
TRBJ1-5 TRBV28 NA NA CASSPLYTGGNQPQHF TGTGCCAGCAGTCCCCTTTATACAGGCGGGAATCAGCCCCAGCATTTT
TRBJ1-4 TRBV16 NA NA CASSPLGEKLFF TGTGCCAGCAGCCCCCTTGGTGAAAAACTGTTTTTT
TRBJ1-2 TRBV7-2 TRBD1 NA CASSPAPRTGSYGYTF TGTGCCAGCAGCCCTGCTCCAAGGACAGGGAGCTATGGCTACACCTTC
TRBJ2-7 TRBV6-1 NA NA CASSELGGRSDEQYF TGTGCCAGCAGTGAACTCGGGGGGCGAAGCGACGAGCAGTACTTC
TRBJ1-1 TRBV29-1 TRBD1 NA CSVVTGAEAFF TGCAGCGTTGTAACAGGGGCTGAAGCTTTCTTT
TRBJ2-1 TRBV28 TRBD1 NA CASNRQGAFGNEQFF TGTGCCAGCAACAGACAGGGGGCGTTCGGCAATGAGCAGTTCTTC
TRBJ2-7 TRBV7-2 NA medium-sized CASSFLHSSSYEQYF TGTGCCAGCAGCTTTTTACACAGTAGCTCCTACGAGCAGTACTTC
TRBJ2-3 TRBV7-2 NA NA CASSGGLADTQYF TGTGCCAGCAGCGGCGGGTTAGCAGATACGCAGTATTTT
TRBJ2-7 TRBV7-8 TRBD1 NA CASSFGTGGYEQYF TGTGCCAGCAGCTTCGGGACAGGGGGCTACGAGCAGTACTTC
TRBJ1-2 TRBV28 NA few CASRIGSLGYGYTF TGTGCCAGCAGGATTGGGAGTCTCGGCTATGGCTACACCTTC
TRBJ1-2 TRBV5-1 NA NA CASSLAQTVNYGYTF TGCGCCAGCAGCTTGGCACAGACGGTTAACTATGGCTACACCTTC
TRBJ1-2 TRBV28 NA NA CASASSRGYYGYTF TGTGCCAGTGCCTCCTCCAGGGGTTACTATGGCTACACCTTC
TRBJ2-2 TRBV19 NA few CASSDRGWTGELFF TGTGCCAGTAGTGACCGGGGGTGGACCGGGGAGCTGTTTTTT
TRBJ1-1 TRBV18 NA once CASSPTLNTEAFF TGTGCCAGCTCACCCACCCTGAACACTGAAGCTTTCTTT
TRBJ1-2 TRBV28 TRBD1 NA CASSLSGTGGENYGYTF TGTGCCAGCAGTTTATCCGGGACAGGGGGCGAGAACTATGGCTACACCTTC
TRBJ2-3 TRBV10-1 NA NA CASSVGRKNTDTQYF TGCGCCAGCAGTGTTGGACGGAAAAACACAGATACGCAGTATTTT
TRBJ1-3 TRBV14 NA NA CASSQVQGRGNTIYF TGTGCCAGCAGCCAAGTTCAGGGTCGAGGAAACACCATATATTTT
TRBJ2-1 TRBV7-3 NA NA CASSLVRTTSYNEQFF TGTGCCAGCAGCTTAGTTAGGACAACCTCTTACAATGAGCAGTTCTTC
TRBJ2-7 TRBV4-2 NA few CASSQDHPGPYEQYF TGTGCCAGCAGCCAAGATCACCCGGGTCCGTACGAGCAGTACTTC
TRBJ1-1 TRBV9 NA NA CASSVGFGGYAEAFF TGTGCCAGCAGCGTGGGGTTTGGGGGTTACGCTGAAGCTTTCTTT
TRBJ1-2 TRBV18 NA NA CASSPRHEPYGYTF TGTGCCAGCTCACCACGGCATGAGCCCTATGGCTACACCTTC
TRBJ1-4 TRBV14 NA once CASSSRGIGSQGGEKLFF TGTGCCAGCAGCTCCCGAGGCATAGGATCCCAGGGTGGTGAAAAACTGTTTTTT
TRBJ1-1 TRBV27 NA NA CASLPRALGYTGTEAFF TGTGCCAGCCTTCCCCGGGCCTTGGGATACACTGGGACTGAAGCTTTCTTT
TRBJ1-5 TRBV19 NA once CASTQGSGFSNQPQHF TGTGCCAGTACACAGGGATCGGGTTTTAGCAATCAGCCCCAGCATTTT